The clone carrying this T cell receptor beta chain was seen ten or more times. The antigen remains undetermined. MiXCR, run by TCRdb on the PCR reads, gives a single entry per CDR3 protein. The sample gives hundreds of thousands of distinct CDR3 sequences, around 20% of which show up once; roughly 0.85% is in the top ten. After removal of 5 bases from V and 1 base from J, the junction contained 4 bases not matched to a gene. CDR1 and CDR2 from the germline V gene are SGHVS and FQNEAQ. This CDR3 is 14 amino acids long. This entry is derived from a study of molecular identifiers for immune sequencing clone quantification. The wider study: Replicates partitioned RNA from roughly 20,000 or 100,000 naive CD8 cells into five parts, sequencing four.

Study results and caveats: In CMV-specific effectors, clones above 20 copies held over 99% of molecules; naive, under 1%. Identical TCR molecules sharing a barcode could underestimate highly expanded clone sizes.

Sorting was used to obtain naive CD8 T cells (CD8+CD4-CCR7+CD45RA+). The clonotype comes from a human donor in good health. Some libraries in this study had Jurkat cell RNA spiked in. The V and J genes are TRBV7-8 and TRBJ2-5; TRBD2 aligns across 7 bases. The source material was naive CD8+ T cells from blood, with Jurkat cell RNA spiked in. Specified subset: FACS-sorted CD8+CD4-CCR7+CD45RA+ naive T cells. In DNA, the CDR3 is TGTGCCAGCAGCCAAAGCGGGGCCCAAGAGACCCAGTACTTC. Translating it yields CASSQSGAQETQYF.